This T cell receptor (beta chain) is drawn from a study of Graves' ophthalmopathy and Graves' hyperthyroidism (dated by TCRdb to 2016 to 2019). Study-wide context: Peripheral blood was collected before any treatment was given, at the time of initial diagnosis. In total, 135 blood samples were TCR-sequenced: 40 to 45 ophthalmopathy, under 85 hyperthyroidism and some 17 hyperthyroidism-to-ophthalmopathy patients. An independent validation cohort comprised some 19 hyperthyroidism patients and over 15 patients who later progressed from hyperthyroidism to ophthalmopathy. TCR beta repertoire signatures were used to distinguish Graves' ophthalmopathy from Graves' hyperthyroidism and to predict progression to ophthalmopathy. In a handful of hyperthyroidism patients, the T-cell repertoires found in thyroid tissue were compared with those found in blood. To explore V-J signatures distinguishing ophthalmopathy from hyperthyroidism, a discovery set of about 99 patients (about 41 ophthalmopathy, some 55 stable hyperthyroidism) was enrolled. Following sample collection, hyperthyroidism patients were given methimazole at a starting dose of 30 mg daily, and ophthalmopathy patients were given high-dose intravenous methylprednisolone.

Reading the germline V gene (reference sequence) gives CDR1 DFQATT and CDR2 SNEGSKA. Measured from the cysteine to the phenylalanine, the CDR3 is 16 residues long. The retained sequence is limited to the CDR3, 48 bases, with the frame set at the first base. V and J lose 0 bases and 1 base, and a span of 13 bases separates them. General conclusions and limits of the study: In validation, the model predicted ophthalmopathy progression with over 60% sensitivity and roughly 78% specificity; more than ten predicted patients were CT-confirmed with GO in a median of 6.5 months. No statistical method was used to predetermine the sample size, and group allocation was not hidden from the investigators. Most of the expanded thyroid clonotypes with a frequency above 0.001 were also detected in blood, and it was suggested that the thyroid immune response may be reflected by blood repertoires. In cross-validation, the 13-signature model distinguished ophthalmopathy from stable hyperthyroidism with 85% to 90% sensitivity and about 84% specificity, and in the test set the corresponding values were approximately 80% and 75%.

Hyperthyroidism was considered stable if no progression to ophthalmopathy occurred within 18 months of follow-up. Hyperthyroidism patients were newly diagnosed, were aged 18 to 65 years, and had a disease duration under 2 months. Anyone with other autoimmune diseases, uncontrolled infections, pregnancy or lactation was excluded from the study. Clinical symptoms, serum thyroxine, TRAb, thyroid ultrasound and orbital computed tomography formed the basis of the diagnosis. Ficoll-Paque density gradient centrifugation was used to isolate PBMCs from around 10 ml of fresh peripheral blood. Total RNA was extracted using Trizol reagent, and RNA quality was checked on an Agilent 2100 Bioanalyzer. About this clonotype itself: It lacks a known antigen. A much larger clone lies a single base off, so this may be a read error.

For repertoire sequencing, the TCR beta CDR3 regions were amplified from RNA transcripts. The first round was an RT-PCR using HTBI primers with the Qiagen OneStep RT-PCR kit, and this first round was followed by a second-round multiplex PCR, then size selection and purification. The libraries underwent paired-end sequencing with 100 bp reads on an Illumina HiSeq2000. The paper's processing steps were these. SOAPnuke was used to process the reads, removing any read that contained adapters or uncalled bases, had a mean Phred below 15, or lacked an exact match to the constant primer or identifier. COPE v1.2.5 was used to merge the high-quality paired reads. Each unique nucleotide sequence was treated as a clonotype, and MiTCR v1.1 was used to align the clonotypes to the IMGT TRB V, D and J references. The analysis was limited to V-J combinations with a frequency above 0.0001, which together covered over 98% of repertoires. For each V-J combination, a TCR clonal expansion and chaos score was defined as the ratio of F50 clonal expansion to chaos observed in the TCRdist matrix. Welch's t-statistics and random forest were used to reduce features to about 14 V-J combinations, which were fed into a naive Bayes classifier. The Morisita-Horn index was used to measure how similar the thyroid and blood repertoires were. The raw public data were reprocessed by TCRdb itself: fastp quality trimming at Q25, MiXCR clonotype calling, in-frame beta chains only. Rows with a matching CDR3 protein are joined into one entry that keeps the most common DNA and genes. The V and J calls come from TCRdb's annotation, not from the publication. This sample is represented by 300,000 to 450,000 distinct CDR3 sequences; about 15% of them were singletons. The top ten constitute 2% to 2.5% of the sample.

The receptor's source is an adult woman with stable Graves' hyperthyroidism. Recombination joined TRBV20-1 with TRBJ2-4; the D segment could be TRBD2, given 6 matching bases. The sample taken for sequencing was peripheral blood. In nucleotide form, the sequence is TGCAGTGCTAGAGATGCCCGGGGGAGTGCCAAAAACATTCAGTACTTC. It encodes CSARDARGSAKNIQYF.